The table lists the clone carrying this TCR beta chain with a few counts. Its antigen is still unknown. For TCR beta, libraries came from quantitative 5'-RACE with molecular barcodes. TCRdb reprocessed the 5' RACE reads via MiXCR and lists one record per CDR3 protein. The sample has 200,000 to 300,000 distinct CDR3 sequences, about 11% seen once. This sample was taken from a study of CD8 T cells in ankylosing spondylitis. General study points: A TCR beta motif made of 7 to 9 highly homologous variants seemed typical of ankylosing spondylitis blood.

CDR1 is SGHVS and CDR2 is FNYEAQ in the germline V gene. J was trimmed by 9 bases and V by 0 bases; bases with no gene match: 7. This CDR3 comprises 16 residues. The chain uses TRBV7-6 and TRBJ2-1; TRBD2 matches at 11 bases. The specimen sequenced was blood, either unsorted or a sorted T cell fraction (not recorded which). This TCR came from a male donor with ankylosing spondylitis or in good health (not recorded which). The CDR3 sequence: CASSLAASGGQIEQFF. The CDR3 region has the DNA TGTGCCAGCAGCTTAGCGGCTAGCGGGGGGCAGATTGAGCAGTTCTTC.